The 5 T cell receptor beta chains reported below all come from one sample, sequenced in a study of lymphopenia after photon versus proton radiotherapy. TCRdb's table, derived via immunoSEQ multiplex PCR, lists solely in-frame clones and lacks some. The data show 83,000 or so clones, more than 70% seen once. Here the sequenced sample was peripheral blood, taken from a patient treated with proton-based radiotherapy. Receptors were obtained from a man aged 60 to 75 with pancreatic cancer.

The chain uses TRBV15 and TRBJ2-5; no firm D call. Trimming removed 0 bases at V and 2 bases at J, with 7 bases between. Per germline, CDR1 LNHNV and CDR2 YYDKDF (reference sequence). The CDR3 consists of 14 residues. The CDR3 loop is CATSRDLAQETQYF. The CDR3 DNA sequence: TGTGCCACCAGCAGAGATTTGGCTCAAGAGACCCAGTACTTC.

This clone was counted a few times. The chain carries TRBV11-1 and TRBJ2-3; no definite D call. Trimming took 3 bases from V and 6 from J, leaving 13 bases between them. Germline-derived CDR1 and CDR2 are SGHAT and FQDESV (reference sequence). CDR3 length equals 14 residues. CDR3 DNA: TGTGCCAGCAGCTTTGGTAGTCTAGGGGATACGCAGTATTTT. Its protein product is CASSFGSLGDTQYF.

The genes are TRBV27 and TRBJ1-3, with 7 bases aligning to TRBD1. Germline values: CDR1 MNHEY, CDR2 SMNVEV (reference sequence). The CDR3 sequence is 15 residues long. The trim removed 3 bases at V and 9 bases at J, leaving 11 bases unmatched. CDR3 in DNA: TGTGCCAGCAGTTTCACAGGGGCCGGGATTAGCACCATATATTTT. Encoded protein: CASSFTGAGISTIYF.

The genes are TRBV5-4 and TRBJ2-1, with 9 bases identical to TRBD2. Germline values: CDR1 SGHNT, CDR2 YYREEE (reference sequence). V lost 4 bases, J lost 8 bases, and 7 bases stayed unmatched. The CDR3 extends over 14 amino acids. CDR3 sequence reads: CASSQGLALDEQFF. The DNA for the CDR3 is TGTGCCAGCAGCCAAGGACTAGCGTTGGATGAGCAGTTCTTC.

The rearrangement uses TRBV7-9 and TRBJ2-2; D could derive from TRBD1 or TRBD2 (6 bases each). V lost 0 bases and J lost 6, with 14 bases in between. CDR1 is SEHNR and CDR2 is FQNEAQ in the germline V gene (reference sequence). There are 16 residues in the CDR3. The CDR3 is CASSLAGGQKAGELFF. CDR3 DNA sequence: TGTGCCAGCAGCTTAGCGGGGGGCCAGAAGGCCGGGGAGCTGTTTTTT.